This entry lists 26 T cell receptor beta chains sequenced from one sample in a study of response to subunit inactivated influenza vaccine. TCRdb independently ran MiXCR on the RT-PCR reads; one entry per CDR3 protein. This sample has roughly 540,000 distinct CDR3 sequences, with approximately 20% found just once. The sample was also linked to a second study, of T cells expressing NK-cell markers. That paper adds: 5'RACE template switching with UMIs produced the TCR beta cDNA.

This specimen consisted of CD4+ T cells sorted from PBMCs, obtained about 12 days after vaccination. Receptors were obtained from a man between 45 and 60 years old who received an inactivated influenza vaccine.

This chain uses TRBV9 with TRBJ2-3, with 11 positions matching TRBD2. Germline assignment: CDR1 SGDLS and CDR2 YYNGEE. The V and J ends lost 3 bases and 3 bases, in that order; junction bases with no gene match: 6. The CDR3 consists of 16 residues. In DNA form, the CDR3 reads TGTGCCAGCAGCGCCCGACTAGCGGGGAGTACAGATACGCAGTATTTT. Its translation: CASSARLAGSTDTQYF.

This clonotype was detected a few times. The chain combines TRBV12-3 or TRBV12-4 with TRBJ1-1; 7 bases are shared with TRBD1. This CDR3 has 15 residues. Trimming at V came to 4 bases and at J to 3 bases, leaving 8 bases not matched to a gene. The CDR3 nucleotides are TGTGCCAGCAGTTCCCAGGGGGGCAGGGACACTGAAGCTTTCTTT. It specifies CASSSQGGRDTEAFF.

CDR3 coding DNA: TGTGCCATCAGCCCAGACAGGGGGACCAATGAGCAGTTCTTC. Translated: CAISPDRGTNEQFF. The chain has TRBV10-3 and TRBJ2-1; TRBD1 aligns across 9 bases. Germline loops: CDR1 ENHRY, CDR2 SYGVKD. The J segment lost 6 bases and the V segment lost 6 bases, leaving 6 bases of the junction unmatched. This CDR3 spans 14 amino acids.

This clonotype has more than one count but fewer than ten. V usage is TRBV7-9 and J usage is TRBJ2-5; weak D call: TRBD1 (5 bases). Trimming left V 1 base short and J 5 bases short, with 14 bases between. There are 15 residues in the CDR3. CDR1 and CDR2 (germline): SEHNR, FQNEAQ (reference sequence). The CDR3 sequence is CASSLVLGATETQYF. The DNA of the CDR3 is TGTGCCAGCAGCTTAGTGCTAGGGGCTACGGAGACCCAGTACTTC. Filled out from reference TRBV7-9 and TRBJ2-5, the complete variable domain reads DTGVSQNPRHKITKRGQNVTFRCDPISEHNRLYWYRQTLGQGPEFLTYFQNEAQLEKSRLLSDRFSAERPKGSFSTLEIQRTEQGDSAMYLCASSLVLGATETQYFGPGTRLLVL.

This clonotype was counted between two and nine times. The rearrangement uses TRBV27 and TRBJ1-6, with TRBD1 matching over 11 bases. The germline CDR1 and CDR2 sequences are MNHEY and SMNVEV (reference sequence). The junction had 15 bases not matched to a gene; V was cut back by 5 bases and J by 6 bases. The CDR3 totals 19 residues. The CDR3 region is CASSKPIPGQGGSNSPLHF. The CDR3 nucleotides are TGTGCCAGCAGTAAGCCGATTCCGGGACAGGGGGGCAGTAATTCACCCCTCCACTTT.

This clonotype showed up just a few times. This chain joins TRBV20-1 and TRBJ1-2; TRBD1 might be the D (5 bases). V was shortened by 6 bases and J by 8 bases, with 13 bases between the two germline ends. The CDR3 spans 11 residues. The germline gives CDR1 DFQATT, CDR2 SNEGSKA (reference sequence). CDR3 region: CSAEGLQGYTF. The DNA for the CDR3 is TGCAGTGCCGAGGGACTTCAAGGCTACACCTTC.

This clonotype was seen a handful of times. The chain carries TRBV20-1 and TRBJ2-7; D is perhaps TRBD2 (5 bases). Germline V gives CDR1 DFQATT, CDR2 SNEGSKA (reference sequence). This CDR3 spans 13 amino acids. V was pared by 5 bases and J by 2 bases, with 13 bases between. The CDR3, as DNA: TGCAGTGCTCCACCAGACGGGGCCTACGAGCAGTACTTC. Protein product: CSAPPDGAYEQYF.

The gene calls are TRBV24-1 and TRBJ2-1; 10 bases agree with TRBD1. V dropped 0 bases and J dropped 14; count of bases not matched to a gene: 3. Germline CDR1 and CDR2: KGHDR and SFDVKD. This CDR3 is 13 amino acids long. The chain's CDR3 is CATSDLLGQGKFF. DNA of the CDR3: TGTGCCACCAGTGATTTGTTGGGACAGGGGAAGTTCTTC.

V gene TRBV5-1 combines with J gene TRBJ2-1, with 9 bases lining up with TRBD2. V shed 2 bases and J 7 bases; nucleotides not matched to a gene: 4. The length of the CDR3 is 14 residues. The germline CDR1 and CDR2 sequences are SGHRS and YFSETQ. The CDR3 nucleotides read TGCGCCAGCAGCTTACTAGCGGGTGAGAATGAGCAGTTCTTC. Its protein is CASSLLAGENEQFF.

The V call is TRBV7-2, the J call TRBJ1-1; possible D gene TRBD1, 5 bases. The CDR3 totals 15 residues. Per germline, CDR1 SGHTA and CDR2 FQGNSA. With 5 bases removed from V and 1 base from J, the gap between germline ends came to 14 bases. CDR3 loop: CASSISGRRNTEAFF. The CDR3 nucleotides are TGTGCCAGCAGCATCTCGGGACGTAGGAACACTGAAGCTTTCTTT. The complete variable domain, with remaining parts taken from reference TRBV7-2 and TRBJ1-1, reads GAGVSQSPSNKVTEKGKDVELRCDPISGHTALYWYRQSLGQGLEFLIYFQGNSAPDKSGLPSDRFSAERTGGSVSTLTIQRTQQEDSAVYLCASSISGRRNTEAFFGQGTRLTVV.

The V call is TRBV10-3, the J call TRBJ2-2; 8 positions match TRBD1. The CDR3 has 15 residues. Germline CDR1 reads ENHRY; CDR2 reads SYGVKD. With V trimmed by 7 bases and J by 2 bases, 6 bases remained unmatched. CDR3: CAIKAGGSNTGELFF. In DNA, the CDR3 is TGTGCCATCAAGGCAGGGGGCTCCAACACCGGGGAGCTGTTTTTT.

This clonotype has only a few counts. This sequence joins TRBV12-3 or TRBV12-4 and TRBJ2-7, with D hard to call. The germline V and J ends were trimmed by 3 bases and 7 bases, with 13 bases remaining between them. This CDR3 is 13 amino acids long. CDR3 bases: TGTGCCAGCAGTTTTGTGCAGGCTGGTGAGCAGTACTTC. It is translated as CASSFVQAGEQYF.

CDR3 in amino acids: CASSAGVSEQYF. The CDR3 DNA reads as TGTGCCAGCAGCGCAGGGGTTTCCGAGCAGTACTTC. The chain couples TRBV7-2 to TRBJ2-7; D might be TRBD1 (6 bases). Germline CDR1 is SGHTA and CDR2 is FQGNSA. CDR3 length: 12 residues. Trimming shortened V by 5 bases and J by 6 bases, and 11 bases separated the two germline ends.

The chain recombines TRBV12-3 or TRBV12-4 with TRBJ1-1; D not resolved. V lost 3 bases and J lost 6, with 11 bases in between. The CDR3 covers 13 residues. CDR3 nucleotide sequence: TGTGCCAGCAGTTTGTTGAGGATTGCTGAAGCTTTCTTT. As protein: CASSLLRIAEAFF.

The chain combines TRBV5-5 with TRBJ2-2; D is unresolved. The V end lost 4 bases, the J end lost 0 bases, and 13 bases lay between the germline ends. Germline V gene data show CDR1 as SGHKS and CDR2 as YYEKEE (reference sequence). The CDR3 is made up of 16 amino acids. The CDR3: CASSTGAVANTGELFF. CDR3 nucleotides: TGTGCCAGCAGCACGGGCGCAGTAGCGAACACCGGGGAGCTGTTTTTT. The whole variable domain, filled in from reference TRBV5-5 and TRBJ2-2, reads DAGVTQSPTHLIKTRGQQVTLRCSPISGHKSVSWYQQVLGQGPQFIFQYYEKEERGRGNFPDRFSARQFPNYSSELNVNALLLGDSALYLCASSTGAVANTGELFFGEGSRLTVL.

This chain connects TRBV20-1 to TRBJ1-3, with D unresolved. The CDR3 runs to 13 residues. In germline, CDR1 is DFQATT, CDR2 SNEGSKA (reference sequence). Trimming pared 5 bases from V and 5 bases from J, leaving 13 bases between. CDR3 sequence reads: CSARSVFRNTIYF. The DNA of the CDR3 is TGCAGTGCTCGGTCTGTTTTCAGAAACACCATATATTTT.

This sequence joins TRBV4-3 and TRBJ2-4, with D possibly being TRBD1 or TRBD2 (7 bases each). The CDR3 runs to 19 residues. Germline V gene data show CDR1 as LGHNA and CDR2 as YSLEER. Trimming removed 0 bases from V and 3 bases from J, with 21 bases in between. The CDR3 spells CASSQEGEGQGDVKNIQYF. In nucleotides, the CDR3 is TGCGCCAGCAGCCAAGAAGGGGAGGGGCAGGGGGATGTCAAAAACATTCAGTACTTC.

This clonotype was picked up a small number of times. The chain is built from TRBV4-3 and TRBJ2-3, with 11 positions matching TRBD2. The V gene end was trimmed by 1 base and the J gene end by 6 bases; junction bases not matched to a gene: 6. Germline V gives CDR1 LGHNA, CDR2 YSLEER. The CDR3 spans 16 residues. CDR3 nucleotides: TGCGCCAGCAGCCAAGTTGTGGGACTAGCGGCGGATACGCAGTATTTT. As protein: CASSQVVGLAADTQYF.

This clonotype showed up just a few times. The chain uses TRBV12-3 or TRBV12-4 and TRBJ2-2, with 7 nucleotides matching TRBD1. There are 12 residues in the CDR3. Written as DNA, the CDR3 is TGTGCATTTACAGGGGACACCGGGGAGCTGTTTTTT. Protein product: CAFTGDTGELFF.

This clonotype was detected a few times. The chain recombines TRBV25-1 with TRBJ2-3; 7 nucleotides agree with TRBD2. Germline CDR1 reads MGHDK; CDR2 reads SYGVNS. V gave up 4 bases and J gave up 2 bases; unmatched junction bases: 3. The CDR3 loop spans 14 amino acids. In DNA form, the CDR3 reads TGTGCCAGCAGTGGGGGACTAAACACAGATACGCAGTATTTT. As protein: CASSGGLNTDTQYF.

In its sample, this clonotype was seen a few times. The rearrangement uses TRBV12-3 or TRBV12-4 and TRBJ2-3; 9 bases line up with TRBD1. V lost 2 bases, J lost 5 bases, and 2 bases stayed unmatched. The CDR3 covers 14 residues. The chain's CDR3 is CASSLYRGQDTQYF. As DNA, the CDR3 is TGTGCCAGCAGTTTATACAGGGGGCAAGATACGCAGTATTTT.

The V and J genes are TRBV18 and TRBJ2-2; D gene unclear. The V end lost 0 bases, the J end lost 0 bases, and 8 bases lay between the germline ends. The germline CDR1 and CDR2 sequences are KGHSH and LQKENI. This CDR3 comprises 16 residues. The CDR3 DNA is TGTGCCAGCTCACCACCGGTTCAGGCGAACACCGGGGAGCTGTTTTTT. This gives the protein CASSPPVQANTGELFF. Based on the CDR3 plus reference TRBV18 and TRBJ2-2, the full variable domain is NAGVMQNPRHLVRRRGQEARLRCSPMKGHSHVYWYRQLPEEGLKFMVYLQKENIIDESGMPKERFSAEFPKEGPSILRIQQVVRGDSAAYFCASSPPVQANTGELFFGEGSRLTVL.

The rearrangement joins TRBV12-3 or TRBV12-4 to TRBJ2-5, with D possibly being TRBD2 (5 bases). The CDR3 consists of 16 residues. V lost 5 bases and J lost 1, with 17 bases in between. DNA of the CDR3: TGTGCCAGCAGTCCCCGAGGGTTACGGGGCCAAGAGACCCAGTACTTC. It specifies CASSPRGLRGQETQYF.

In this sample, this clonotype turned up many times. The chain uses TRBV28 and TRBJ2-3; TRBD2 matches 7 bases. This CDR3 region has 14 residues. The ends lost 6 bases at V and 4 bases at J; junction bases unmatched: 7. Germline V gives CDR1 MDHEN, CDR2 SYDVKM. The CDR3 loop reads CASSLRGGPDTQYF. CDR3 DNA sequence: TGTGCCAGCAGCCTCCGGGGAGGGCCAGATACGCAGTATTTT.

The chain combines TRBV29-1 with TRBJ1-6; D possibly corresponds to TRBD1 (5 bases). The V end lost 3 bases, the J end lost 3 bases, and 18 bases lay between the germline ends. Germline V gene data show CDR1 as SQVTM and CDR2 as ANQGSEA. This CDR3 has 17 residues. This chain's CDR3 is CSVDQGREILYNSPLHF. The CDR3 nucleotides are TGCAGCGTTGATCAAGGCAGGGAGATACTCTATAATTCACCCCTCCACTTT.

The rearrangement uses TRBV3-1 and TRBJ2-4; no clear D. The CDR3 sequence is 17 residues long. CDR1 and CDR2 (germline): LGHDT, YNNKEL (reference sequence). V was clipped by 0 bases and J by 2 bases, with 14 bases between them. This CDR3 reads CASSQESNTLSKNIQYF. The CDR3 nucleotides read TGTGCCAGCAGCCAAGAGAGCAACACACTCTCCAAAAACATTCAGTACTTC.